Sequencing of this T cell receptor (beta chain) was carried out in a study of cytomegalovirus exposure and HLA in healthy donors. The overall study: The study placed around 80% of its 398 genotyped donors in the Caucasian-associated ancestry cluster. Study-level findings and limits: According to a later analysis, most TCR beta chains associated with CMV appeared HLA-restricted. The study recorded 150 to 200 TCR beta chains that were cytomegalovirus-associated.

The germline V gene has CDR1 SGHNT and CDR2 YYREEE (reference sequence). The V and J ends lost 0 bases and 5 bases respectively, with 6 bases between them. The CDR3 spans 14 residues. The table lists this clone with a count of one. The antigen is not known. Use of 60 Vbeta and 13 Jbeta primers characterized the PCR. Repertoires were generated with immunoSEQ multiplex PCR, while TCRdb's copy carries only in-frame clones and drops some. Among 100,000 to 120,000 clones listed, more than 75% were seen once. The TCR comes from a man aged 40-55 years in good health and CMV-seronegative. The specimen sequenced was PBMCs. This rearrangement joins TRBV5-4 to TRBJ1-6; D is perhaps TRBD1 (5 bases). CDR3 protein: CASSLAGNNSPLHF. CDR3 nucleotides: TGTGCCAGCAGCTTGGCAGGGAATAATTCACCCCTCCACTTT.